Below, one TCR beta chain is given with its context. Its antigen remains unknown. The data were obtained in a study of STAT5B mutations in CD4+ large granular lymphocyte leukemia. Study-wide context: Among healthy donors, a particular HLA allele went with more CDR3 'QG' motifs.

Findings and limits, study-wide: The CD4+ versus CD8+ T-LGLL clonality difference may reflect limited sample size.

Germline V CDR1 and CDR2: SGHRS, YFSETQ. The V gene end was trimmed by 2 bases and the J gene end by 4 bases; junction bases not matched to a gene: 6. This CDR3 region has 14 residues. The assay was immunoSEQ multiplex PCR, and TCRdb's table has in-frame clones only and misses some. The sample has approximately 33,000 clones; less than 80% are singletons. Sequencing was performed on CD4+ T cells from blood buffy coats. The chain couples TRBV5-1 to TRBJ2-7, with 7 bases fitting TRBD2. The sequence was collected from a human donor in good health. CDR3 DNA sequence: TGCGCCAGCAGCTTAAGGGAGGGCGGGTACGAGCAGTACTTC. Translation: CASSLREGGYEQYF.